This T cell receptor (beta chain) emerged from a study of OX40 agonist ivuxolimab in advanced cancers. General study findings and limits: Some nonresponders additionally presented with little normalized T-cell clonal expansion.

On this clone itself: Its target is not known.

The V gene end was trimmed by 10 bases and the J gene end by 5 bases; junction bases not matched to a gene: 10. The CDR3 spans 13 residues. Germline-derived CDR1 and CDR2 are ENHRY and SYGVKD. With autoimmune disease history or systemic immunosuppression, patients were excluded. Method: immunoSEQ multiplex PCR; TCRdb's copy keeps in-frame clones and lacks some. This sample has 25,000 to 35,000 clones, with roughly nine tenths found just once. This chain joins TRBV10-3 and TRBJ2-5, with 7 positions matching TRBD1. The sequencing used CD4+ or CD8+ T cells sorted from blood, collected in a trial of the OX40 agonist ivuxolimab. The TCR originated in an adult with an advanced solid tumor such as melanoma, head and neck, liver or kidney cancer. CDR3 residues: CATKTTGSETQYF. CDR3 coding DNA: TGTGCCACCAAAACGACAGGGTCGGAGACCCAGTACTTC.